This passage covers 6 T cell receptor beta chains from one sample sequenced in a study of post-analysis software for immune sequencing data. Their antigen targets remain unknown. Unique molecular identifiers had been added to the TCR beta cDNA libraries. TCRdb called the PCR reads again in MiXCR, with one record for every CDR3 protein. This table has about 200,000 distinct CDR3 sequences, 29% appearing once. General study points: Elevated frequency relative to controls characterized four to six TRBV segments in patients, TRBV5-6, TRBV5-1 and TRBV20-1 among them.

Source material: blood. These receptors originate from a girl younger than 18 with multiple sclerosis.

V gene TRBV28 combines with J gene TRBJ2-7, with 8 nucleotides matching TRBD1. Germline values: CDR1 MDHEN, CDR2 SYDVKM. The CDR3 sequence is 13 residues long. The V segment lost 10 bases and the J segment 3 bases; nucleotides outside the gene matches: 8. The CDR3 sequence: CATSDRVFYEQYF. CDR3 nucleotide sequence: TGTGCCACATCGGACAGGGTATTCTACGAGCAGTACTTC.

The rearrangement uses TRBV20-1 and TRBJ1-5; TRBD1 agrees at 9 bases. With 8 bases clipped from V and 9 bases from J, the junction kept 17 bases outside the gene matches. Germline CDR1 and CDR2: DFQATT and SNEGSKA (reference sequence). The CDR3 has 15 amino acids. CDR3 region: CSPSGFHRGQWPQHF. DNA for the CDR3: TGCAGTCCATCAGGATTCCACAGGGGGCAATGGCCCCAGCATTTT.

There are a few counts of this clonotype. The chain joins TRBV27 to TRBJ2-1; 11 nucleotides align to TRBD2. The CDR3 runs 14 residues. With 3 bases clipped from V and 8 bases from J, the junction kept 3 bases outside the gene matches. Germline CDR1 reads MNHEY; CDR2 reads SMNVEV (reference sequence). As DNA, the CDR3 is TGTGCCAGCAGTTTTACTAGCGGGGGCGATGAGCAGTTCTTC. Translated: CASSFTSGGDEQFF.

Only a few counts were recorded for this clonotype. The chain combines TRBV20-1 with TRBJ2-7, with 9 bases fitting TRBD2. V shed 0 bases and J 3 bases; nucleotides not matched to a gene: 0. The CDR3 loop spans 13 amino acids. Germline loops: CDR1 DFQATT, CDR2 SNEGSKA (reference sequence). CDR3 protein: CSARELAGYEQYF. CDR3 nucleotide sequence: TGCAGTGCTAGAGAACTAGCGGGCTACGAGCAGTACTTC.

This clonotype occurred a few times. V usage is TRBV20-1 and J usage is TRBJ2-7; 7 positions match TRBD2. The junction had 18 bases not matched to a gene; V was cut back by 3 bases and J by 7 bases. Germline V gene sequence: CDR1 DFQATT, CDR2 SNEGSKA (reference sequence). CDR3 size: 16 residues. CDR3 nucleotide sequence: TGCAGTGCTAGGAATCGGACTAGAAGCCTTTACAATGAGCAGTACTTC. Translated: CSARNRTRSLYNEQYF.

Note on this clonotype: At one boundary the junction diverges from the germline segment, which might be a read error. The gene calls are TRBV20-1 and TRBJ2-1; 8 bases align to TRBD2. Germline CDR1 is DFQATT and CDR2 is SNEGSKA (reference sequence). CDR3 length equals 18 residues. CDR3 nucleotide sequence: TGCAGTGCTAGAGAGGACACTAGCGGTCATCGTTCCTACAATGGGCAGTTCTTC. This sequence encodes CSAREDTSGHRSYNGQFF.